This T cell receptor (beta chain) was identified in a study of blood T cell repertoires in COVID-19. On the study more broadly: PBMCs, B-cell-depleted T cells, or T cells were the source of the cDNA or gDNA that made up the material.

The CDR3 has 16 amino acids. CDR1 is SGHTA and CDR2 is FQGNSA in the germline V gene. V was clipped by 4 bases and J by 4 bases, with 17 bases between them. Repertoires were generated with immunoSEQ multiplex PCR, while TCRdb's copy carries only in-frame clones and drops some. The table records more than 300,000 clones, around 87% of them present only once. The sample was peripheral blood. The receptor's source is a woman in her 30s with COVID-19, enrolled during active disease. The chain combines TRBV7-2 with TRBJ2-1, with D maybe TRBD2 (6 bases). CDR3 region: CASSSSRRDFYNEQFF. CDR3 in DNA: TGTGCCAGCAGCTCCTCCCGCCGGGACTTTTACAATGAGCAGTTCTTC.